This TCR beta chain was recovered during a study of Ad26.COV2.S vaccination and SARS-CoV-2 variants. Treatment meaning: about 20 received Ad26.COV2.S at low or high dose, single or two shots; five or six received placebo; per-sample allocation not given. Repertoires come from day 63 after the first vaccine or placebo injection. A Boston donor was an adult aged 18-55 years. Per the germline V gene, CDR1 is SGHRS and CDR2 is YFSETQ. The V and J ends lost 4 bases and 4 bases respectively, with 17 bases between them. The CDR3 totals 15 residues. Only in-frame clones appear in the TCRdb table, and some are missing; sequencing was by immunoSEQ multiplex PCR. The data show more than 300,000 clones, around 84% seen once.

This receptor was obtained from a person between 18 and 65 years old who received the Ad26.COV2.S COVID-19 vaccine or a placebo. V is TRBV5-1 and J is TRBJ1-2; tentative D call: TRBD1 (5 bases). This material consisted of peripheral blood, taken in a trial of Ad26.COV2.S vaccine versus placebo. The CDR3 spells CASSPGADMRYGYTF. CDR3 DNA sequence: TGCGCCAGCAGCCCGGGAGCGGACATGCGCTATGGCTACACCTTC.